This T cell receptor beta chain is drawn from a study of vaccination and CD4 T cells after COVID-19. Study overall: Taking of post-vaccine samples occurred a median 72 days after dose two (range 14 to 241). Stimulation of the cells used overlapping spike peptide pools from SARS-CoV-2 and from the common cold coronaviruses HCoV-NL63, HCoV-OC43 and HCoV-229E. Overall study findings and caveats: Early timepoints after natural infection were not analyzed in these convalescent patients.

Treatment denoted: 10-day PBMC culture with coronavirus spike peptide pools or control peptides (ViraFEST assay). V was pared by 6 bases and J by 7 bases, with 8 bases of the junction left unmatched. From germline, CDR1 is SEHNR and CDR2 FQNEAQ (reference sequence). This CDR3 spans 13 amino acids. Once obtained from cultured CD4+ T cells, the DNA was sequenced using the Oncomine TCR Beta short-read assay. From the PCR reads, TCRdb called clonotypes with MiXCR, one entry per CDR3 protein. Here the sample spans some 16,000 distinct CDR3 sequences, approximately 53% being singletons. This clonotype turned up a few times. Its antigen is unidentified.

This receptor was identified in a human donor who had recovered from COVID-19. This chain connects TRBV7-9 to TRBJ1-1; the match to TRBD1 covers 7 bases. Sequencing input: CD4+ T cells from blood, cultured in vitro. In DNA, the CDR3 is TGTGCCAGCAGTCCGACAGGGTCGGGTGAAGCTTTCTTT. Residues: CASSPTGSGEAFF.